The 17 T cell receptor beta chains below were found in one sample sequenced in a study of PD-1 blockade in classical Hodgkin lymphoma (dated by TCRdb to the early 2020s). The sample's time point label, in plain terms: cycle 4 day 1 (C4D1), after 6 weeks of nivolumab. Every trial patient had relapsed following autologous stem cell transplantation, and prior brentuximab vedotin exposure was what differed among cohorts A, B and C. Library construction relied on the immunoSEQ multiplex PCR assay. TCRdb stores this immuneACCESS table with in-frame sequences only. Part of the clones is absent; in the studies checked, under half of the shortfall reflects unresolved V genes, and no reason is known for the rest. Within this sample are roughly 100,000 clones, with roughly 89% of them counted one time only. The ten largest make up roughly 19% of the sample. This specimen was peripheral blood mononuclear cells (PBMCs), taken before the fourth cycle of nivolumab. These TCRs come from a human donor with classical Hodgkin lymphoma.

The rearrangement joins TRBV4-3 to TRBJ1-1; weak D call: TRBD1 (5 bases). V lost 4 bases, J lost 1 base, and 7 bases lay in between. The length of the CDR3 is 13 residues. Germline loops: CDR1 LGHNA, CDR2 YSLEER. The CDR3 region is CASSPRGNTEAFF. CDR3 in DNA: TGCGCCAGCAGCCCTAGGGGGAACACTGAAGCTTTCTTT.

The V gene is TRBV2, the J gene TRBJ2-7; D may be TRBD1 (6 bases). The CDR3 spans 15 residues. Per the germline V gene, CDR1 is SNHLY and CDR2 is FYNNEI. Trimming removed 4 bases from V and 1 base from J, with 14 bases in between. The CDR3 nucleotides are TGTGCCAGCAGTGCCGACAGGATGAATTCCTACGAGCAGTACTTC. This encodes CASSADRMNSYEQYF. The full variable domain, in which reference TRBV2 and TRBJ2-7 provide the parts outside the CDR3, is EPEVTQTPSHQVTQMGQEVILRCVPISNHLYFYWYRQILGQKVEFLVSFYNNEISEKSEIFDDQFSVERPDGSNFTLKIRSTKLEDSAMYFCASSADRMNSYEQYFGPGTRLTVT.

The CDR3 DNA reads TGTGCCAGCAACCGCGGAGGGGGAGGCACTGAAGCTTTCTTT. Translated, it gives CASNRGGGGTEAFF. The chain links TRBV9 to TRBJ1-1; maybe TRBD1 (6 bases). V shed 6 bases and J shed 4 bases, with 16 bases lying between them. This CDR3 has 14 amino acids. Germline assignment: CDR1 SGDLS and CDR2 YYNGEE.

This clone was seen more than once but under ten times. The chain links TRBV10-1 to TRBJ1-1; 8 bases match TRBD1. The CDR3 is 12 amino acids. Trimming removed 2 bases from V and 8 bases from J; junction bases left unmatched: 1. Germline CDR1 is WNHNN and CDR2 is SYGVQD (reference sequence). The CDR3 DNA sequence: TGCGCCAGCAGTGAGGGACAGGGCGAAGCTTTCTTT. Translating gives CASSEGQGEAFF.

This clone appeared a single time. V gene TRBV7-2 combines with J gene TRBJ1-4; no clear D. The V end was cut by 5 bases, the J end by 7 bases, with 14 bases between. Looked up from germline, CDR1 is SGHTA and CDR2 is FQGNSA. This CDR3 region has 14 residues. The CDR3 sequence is CASSQRQWGEKLFF. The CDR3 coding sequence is TGTGCCAGCAGCCAACGCCAATGGGGTGAAAAACTGTTTTTT.

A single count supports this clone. The CDR3 DNA reads as TGCGCCAGCAGCTTAGGGGACAGGGGCTTGCAGACCCAGTACTTC. Translation gives CASSLGDRGLQTQYF. The V and J genes are TRBV5-1 and TRBJ2-5, with 10 bases identical to TRBD1. The CDR3 length is 15 residues. J gave up 6 bases and V 2 bases, and 7 bases lay outside the gene matches. CDR1 and CDR2 from the germline V gene are SGHRS and YFSETQ. Looking up the rest from reference TRBV5-1 and TRBJ2-5 gives the full variable domain: KAGVTQTPRYLIKTRGQQVTLSCSPISGHRSVSWYQQTPGQGLQFLFEYFSETQRNKGNFPGRFSGRQFSNSRSEMNVSTLELGDSALYLCASSLGDRGLQTQYFGPGTRLLVL.

The CDR3 protein is CASSPPTGAANYGYTF. CDR3 DNA sequence: TGTGCCAGCAGCCCACCAACAGGGGCAGCTAACTATGGCTACACCTTC. The chain couples TRBV11-2 to TRBJ1-2; 7 positions agree with TRBD1. Losses at the gene ends were 5 bases for V and 0 bases for J; bases not matched to a gene: 9. Germline lookup yields CDR1 SGHAT and CDR2 FQNNGV. The CDR3 has 16 residues.

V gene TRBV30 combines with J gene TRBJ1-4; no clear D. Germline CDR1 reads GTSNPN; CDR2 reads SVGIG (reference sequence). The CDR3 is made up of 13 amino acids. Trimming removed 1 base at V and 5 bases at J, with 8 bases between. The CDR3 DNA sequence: TGTGCCTGGAGTGGGGTCATAAATGAAAAACTGTTTTTT. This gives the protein CAWSGVINEKLFF. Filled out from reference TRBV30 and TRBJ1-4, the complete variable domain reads SQTIHQWPATLVQPVGSPLSLECTVEGTSNPNLYWYRQAAGRGLQLLFYSVGIGQISSEVPQNLSASRPQDRQFILSSKKLLLSDSGFYLCAWSGVINEKLFFGSGTQLSVL.

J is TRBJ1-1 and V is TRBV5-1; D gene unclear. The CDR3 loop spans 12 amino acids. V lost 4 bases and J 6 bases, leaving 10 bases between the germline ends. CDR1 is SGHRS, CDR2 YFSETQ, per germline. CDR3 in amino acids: CASSQEGAEAFF. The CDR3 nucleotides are TGCGCCAGCAGCCAAGAGGGAGCTGAAGCTTTCTTT.

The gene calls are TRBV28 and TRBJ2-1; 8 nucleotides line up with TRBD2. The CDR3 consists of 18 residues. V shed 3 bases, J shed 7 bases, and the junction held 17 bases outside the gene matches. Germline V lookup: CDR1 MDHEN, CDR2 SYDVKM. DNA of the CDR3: TGTGCCAGCAGTTTTGATCTTCTGGGAGCGGGAGCTGCAAATGAGCAGTTCTTC. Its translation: CASSFDLLGAGAANEQFF.

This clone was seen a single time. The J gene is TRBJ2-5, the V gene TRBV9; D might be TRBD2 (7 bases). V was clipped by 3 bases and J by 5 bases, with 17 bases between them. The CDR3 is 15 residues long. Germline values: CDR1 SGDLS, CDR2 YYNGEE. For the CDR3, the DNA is TGTGCCAGCAGCGGCTTAGGGGGGGCGCGGGAGACCCAGTACTTC. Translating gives CASSGLGGARETQYF.

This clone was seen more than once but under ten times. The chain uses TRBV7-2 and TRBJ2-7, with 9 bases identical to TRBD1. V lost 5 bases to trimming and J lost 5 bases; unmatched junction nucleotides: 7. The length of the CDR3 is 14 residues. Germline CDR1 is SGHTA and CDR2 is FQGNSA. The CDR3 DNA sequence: TGTGCCAGCAGCCCGGACAGGGGCGTTCACGAGCAGTACTTC. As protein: CASSPDRGVHEQYF.

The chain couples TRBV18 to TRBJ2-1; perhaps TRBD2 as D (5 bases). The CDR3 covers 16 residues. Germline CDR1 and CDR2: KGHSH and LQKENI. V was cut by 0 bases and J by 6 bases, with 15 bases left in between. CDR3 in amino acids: CASSPPLGEASNEQFF. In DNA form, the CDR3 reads TGTGCCAGCTCACCACCCTTGGGAGAGGCATCCAATGAGCAGTTCTTC. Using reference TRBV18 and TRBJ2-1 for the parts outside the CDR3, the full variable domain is NAGVMQNPRHLVRRRGQEARLRCSPMKGHSHVYWYRQLPEEGLKFMVYLQKENIIDESGMPKERFSAEFPKEGPSILRIQQVVRGDSAAYFCASSPPLGEASNEQFFGPGTRLTVL.

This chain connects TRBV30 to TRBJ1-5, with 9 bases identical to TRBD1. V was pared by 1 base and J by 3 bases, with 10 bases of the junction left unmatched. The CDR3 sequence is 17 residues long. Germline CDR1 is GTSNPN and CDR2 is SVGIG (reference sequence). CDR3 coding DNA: TGTGCCTGGAGTGCGGACAGGGGTGGGGGATACAATCAGCCCCAGCATTTT. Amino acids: CAWSADRGGGYNQPQHF.

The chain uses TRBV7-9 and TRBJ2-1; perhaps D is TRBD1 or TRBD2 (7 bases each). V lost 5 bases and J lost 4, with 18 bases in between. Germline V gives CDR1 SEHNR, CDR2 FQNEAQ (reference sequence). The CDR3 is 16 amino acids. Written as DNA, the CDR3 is TGTGCCAGCAGCACAAAGACAGGGACTACATACAATGAGCAGTTCTTC. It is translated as CASSTKTGTTYNEQFF. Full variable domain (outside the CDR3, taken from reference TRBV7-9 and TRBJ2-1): DTGVSQNPRHKITKRGQNVTFRCDPISEHNRLYWYRQTLGQGPEFLTYFQNEAQLEKSRLLSDRFSAERPKGSFSTLEIQRTEQGDSAMYLCASSTKTGTTYNEQFFGPGTRLTVL.

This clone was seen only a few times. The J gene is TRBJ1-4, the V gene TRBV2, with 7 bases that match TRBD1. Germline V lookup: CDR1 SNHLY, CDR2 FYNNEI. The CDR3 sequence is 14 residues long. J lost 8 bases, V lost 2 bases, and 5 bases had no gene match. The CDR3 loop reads CASSERQGREKLFF. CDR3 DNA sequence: TGTGCCAGCAGTGAACGACAGGGTCGGGAAAAACTGTTTTTT.

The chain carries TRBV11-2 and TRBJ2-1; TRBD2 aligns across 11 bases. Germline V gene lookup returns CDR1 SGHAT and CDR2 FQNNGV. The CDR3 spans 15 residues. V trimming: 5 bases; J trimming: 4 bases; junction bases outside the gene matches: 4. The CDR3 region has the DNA TGTGCCAGCAGCCTGACTAGCGGGACATACAATGAGCAGTTCTTC. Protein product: CASSLTSGTYNEQFF. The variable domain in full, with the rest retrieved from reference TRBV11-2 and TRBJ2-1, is EAGVAQSPRYKIIEKRQSVAFWCNPISGHATLYWYQQILGQGPKLLIQFQNNGVVDDSQLPKDRFSAERLKGVDSTLKIQPAKLEDSAVYLCASSLTSGTYNEQFFGPGTRLTVL.